The clone carrying this T cell receptor beta chain was recorded at least ten times. This record belongs to a study of human T cells and chemical hapten exposure. TCRdb independently ran MiXCR on the RACE reads; one entry per CDR3 protein. The data show tens of thousands of distinct CDR3 sequences, with approximately 12% seen just once and around 4% held by the top ten. Trimming shortened V by 4 bases and J by 9 bases, and 17 bases separated the two germline ends. The CDR3 is made up of 15 amino acids. CDR1 SGHRS and CDR2 YFSETQ come from the germline V gene. Time point described: patch test 1, 2 weeks after DPC sensitization. Treatment denoted: therapeutic diphenylcyclopropenone sensitization with weekly scalp DPC.

The sequences come from whole blood, collected in connection with sensitization to the hapten diphenylcyclopropenone (DPC). The rearrangement links TRBV5-1 to TRBJ1-6, with D uncertain. The TCR comes from a woman aged 50 to 60 with alopecia areata. Some clones in this sample may be carry-over from other donors' samples. The CDR3 loop reads CASSVRTAPGSPLHF. Written as DNA, the CDR3 is TGCGCCAGCAGCGTGCGGACTGCGCCGGGTTCACCCCTCCACTTT. Together with reference TRBV5-1 and TRBJ1-6, the CDR3 gives the full variable domain: KAGVTQTPRYLIKTRGQQVTLSCSPISGHRSVSWYQQTPGQGLQFLFEYFSETQRNKGNFPGRFSGRQFSNSRSEMNVSTLELGDSALYLCASSVRTAPGSPLHFGNGTRLTVT.